One and the same sample provided the 24 T cell receptor beta chains below, sequenced in a study of shared T cell receptors in the human thymus. Only in-frame clones appear in the TCRdb table, and some are missing; sequencing was by immunoSEQ multiplex PCR. The top ten hold just under 0.0095% of the sample, which has hundreds of thousands of clones, approximately 87% seen once. The same sample was also used in a study of human thymus T cells.

The sample comprised thymocytes. Receptors were obtained from a boy younger than two with a congenital heart defect.

The CDR3 loop reads CASSLTGGRNQPQHF. In DNA form, the CDR3 reads TGTGCCAGCAGCTTAACAGGGGGCAGGAATCAGCCCCAGCATTTT. J is TRBJ1-5 and V is TRBV5-6, with 9 bases aligning to TRBD1. This CDR3 has 15 amino acids. Trimming at V came to 2 bases and at J to 4 bases, leaving 4 bases not matched to a gene. CDR1 and CDR2 (germline): SGHDT, YYEEEE.

The chain carries TRBV7-2 and TRBJ1-2, with D unresolved. Germline assignment: CDR1 SGHTA and CDR2 FQGNSA. Trimming removed 2 bases at V and 2 bases at J, with 12 bases between. The CDR3 is 15 amino acids. DNA of the CDR3: TGTGCCAGCAGCTTATCCGGGGATCGGAACTATGGCTACACCTTC. This codes for CASSLSGDRNYGYTF.

This clone was picked up a small number of times. V is TRBV7-9 and J is TRBJ1-4; D is unclear. Germline lookup yields CDR1 SEHNR and CDR2 FQNEAQ (reference sequence). There are 11 residues in the CDR3. V lost 5 bases and J 7 bases, leaving 5 bases between the germline ends. The CDR3, as DNA: TGTGCCAGCAGCGCTAGTGAAAAACTGTTTTTT. This sequence encodes CASSASEKLFF.

V and J are TRBV23-1 and TRBJ1-5; D remains unclear. TRBV23-1 is an ORF for which the function is uncertain. V was clipped by 1 base and J by 6 bases, with 22 bases between them. The CDR3 is made up of 18 amino acids. Here the CDR3 reads CASSQLPPGQPARQPQHF. CDR3 coding DNA: TGCGCCAGCAGTCAATTGCCCCCTGGGCAGCCCGCCCGTCAGCCCCAGCATTTT.

The V and J genes are TRBV27 and TRBJ2-3, with 9 bases aligning to TRBD1. Germline trimming cut 7 bases from V and 2 bases from J; bases unmatched to any gene: 10. From germline, CDR1 is MNHEY and CDR2 SMNVEV (reference sequence). The CDR3 is 16 residues long. CDR3 region: CASKYRDRAPTDTQYF. CDR3 DNA sequence: TGTGCCAGCAAATACCGGGACAGGGCTCCCACAGATACGCAGTATTTT.

The J gene is TRBJ1-3, the V gene TRBV6-5, with D maybe TRBD1 (5 bases). Germline CDR1 reads MNHEY; CDR2 reads SVGAGI. The ends were cut back, 6 bases at V and 4 bases at J, with 13 bases in the middle. The CDR3 consists of 14 residues. The CDR3 spells CASSPGGGGNTIYF. The CDR3 coding sequence is TGTGCCAGCAGCCCTGGGGGGGGAGGAAACACCATATATTTT.

The rearrangement links TRBV18 to TRBJ2-7; D is perhaps TRBD1 (6 bases). CDR1 is KGHSH and CDR2 is LQKENI in the germline V gene. The length of the CDR3 is 16 residues. V gave up 4 bases and J gave up 3 bases, with 19 bases separating them. This CDR3 reads CASSLSFRGLNYEQYF. CDR3 bases: TGTGCCAGCTCACTAAGTTTCAGGGGCCTTAACTACGAGCAGTACTTC.

This chain uses TRBV7-4 with TRBJ2-7, with 7 bases fitting TRBD2. CDR1 SGHVT and CDR2 SQSDAQ come from the germline V gene. The CDR3 is made up of 18 amino acids. Trimming took 5 bases from V and 0 from J; bases not matched to a gene: 16. Written as DNA, the CDR3 is TGTGCCAGCAGCCCCCCCGAGGCCCTAGCGGCGCTCTCCTACGAGCAGTACTTC. This gives the protein CASSPPEALAALSYEQYF.

The chain uses TRBV2 and TRBJ1-2; no definite D call. The CDR3 extends over 13 amino acids. The V gene lost 10 bases and the J gene lost 8 bases, with 20 bases spanning the gap. Germline V gene data show CDR1 as SNHLY and CDR2 as FYNNEI. CDR3 sequence reads: CATQKEGSIGYTF. For the CDR3, the DNA is TGTGCCACCCAGAAGGAGGGATCGATAGGCTACACCTTC.

The chain combines TRBV19 with TRBJ2-7, with D possibly TRBD1 on 6 matching bases. Trimming took off 3 bases at V and 1 base at J, with 13 bases between the two ends. The CDR3 has 15 residues. The germline V gene has CDR1 LNHDA and CDR2 SQIVND (reference sequence). The CDR3 loop is CASSMRLGQSYEQYF. In nucleotides, the CDR3 is TGTGCCAGTAGTATGCGACTCGGACAGTCCTACGAGCAGTACTTC.

The V call is TRBV28, the J call TRBJ1-5; 7 bases match TRBD1. Germline V gene sequence: CDR1 MDHEN, CDR2 SYDVKM. With V trimmed by 2 bases and J by 2 bases, 9 bases remained unmatched. CDR3 length: 17 residues. The CDR3 loop is CASSLASHRGGNQPQHF. The DNA for the CDR3 is TGTGCCAGCAGTTTAGCCTCCCACAGGGGCGGCAATCAGCCCCAGCATTTT.

The chain employs TRBV28 and TRBJ2-4; 9 bases are a match to TRBD2. V was pared by 3 bases and J by 0 bases, with 3 bases of the junction left unmatched. The CDR3 length is 16 residues. Germline V gene lookup returns CDR1 MDHEN and CDR2 SYDVKM. The CDR3 reads CASSLREGRAKNIQYF. The CDR3 bases are TGTGCCAGCAGTTTGCGGGAGGGCCGAGCCAAAAACATTCAGTACTTC.

This rearrangement joins TRBV19 to TRBJ1-5; D gene uncertain. Germline CDR1 LNHDA, CDR2 SQIVND (reference sequence). There are 16 residues in the CDR3. Trimming shortened V by 0 bases and J by 3 bases, and 12 bases separated the two germline ends. CDR3 in DNA: TGTGCCAGTAGTATAGATAGAGATTCGTTCAATCAGCCCCAGCATTTT. This translates into CASSIDRDSFNQPQHF. The full variable domain, completed using reference TRBV19 and TRBJ1-5, is DGGITQSPKYLFRKEGQNVTLSCEQNLNHDAMYWYRQDPGQGLRLIYYSQIVNDFQKGDIAEGYSVSREKKESFPLTVTSAQKNPTAFYLCASSIDRDSFNQPQHFGDGTRLSIL.

The rearrangement joins TRBV11-2 to TRBJ2-7; D perhaps matches TRBD2 (6 bases). V lost 1 base, J lost 5 bases, and 18 bases lay in between. The CDR3 has 16 residues. Germline V lookup: CDR1 SGHAT, CDR2 FQNNGV. CDR3 region: CASSLGRRGKNHEQYF. DNA of the CDR3: TGTGCCAGCAGCTTAGGTCGGAGGGGAAAAAACCACGAGCAGTACTTC.

The V gene is TRBV7-6, the J gene TRBJ2-7; 7 bases line up with TRBD1. The CDR3 totals 14 residues. CDR1 and CDR2 (germline): SGHVS, FNYEAQ. V lost 5 bases to trimming and J lost 3 bases; unmatched junction nucleotides: 7. DNA for the CDR3: TGTGCCAGCAGCCACCGGGACAGCCTCTACGAGCAGTACTTC. Translating it yields CASSHRDSLYEQYF.

The chain is built from TRBV4-1 and TRBJ1-1, with D tentatively TRBD1 (6 bases). This CDR3 contains 14 residues. Deletions cut 0 bases from V and 11 bases from J, with 16 bases between. Germline V gene data show CDR1 as MGHRA and CDR2 as YSYEKL. The CDR3 coding sequence is TGCGCCAGCAGCCAAGATGGTGGGGACATGAGGGCTTTCTTT. Protein product: CASSQDGGDMRAFF.

This clone was detected only once. J is TRBJ1-1 and V is TRBV2, with TRBD1 matching 7 bases. The CDR3 runs to 16 residues. Germline trimming cut 3 bases from V and 6 bases from J; bases unmatched to any gene: 13. The germline V gene encodes CDR1 SNHLY and CDR2 FYNNEI. CDR3 sequence (DNA): TGTGCCAGCAGTGATCGGGACAGCGGGTTTTCTGCTGAAGCTTTCTTT. It is translated as CASSDRDSGFSAEAFF.

V and J are TRBV19 and TRBJ2-7; D is unresolved. The CDR3 loop spans 12 amino acids. From germline, CDR1 is LNHDA and CDR2 SQIVND (reference sequence). Trimming pared 5 bases from V and 1 base from J, leaving 6 bases between. This chain's CDR3 is CASSGPSYEQYF. DNA of the CDR3: TGTGCCAGTAGTGGCCCGTCCTACGAGCAGTACTTC.

This clone was seen a few times. The chain is built from TRBV27 and TRBJ2-2; possibly TRBD2 for D (6 bases). The germline V gene has CDR1 MNHEY and CDR2 SMNVEV (reference sequence). V gave up 5 bases and J gave up 3 bases, with 10 bases separating them. The CDR3 consists of 14 residues. CDR3 region: CASSPGRHTGELFF. In nucleotides, the CDR3 is TGTGCCAGCAGTCCCGGGAGACACACCGGGGAGCTGTTTTTT.

This clone was found a few times. The genes are TRBV14 and TRBJ1-1; TRBD1 is a possible D gene (6 bases). CDR1 and CDR2 (germline): SGHDN, FVKESK. Trimming took 4 bases from V and 3 from J, leaving 21 bases between them. The CDR3 totals 17 residues. The CDR3 DNA reads TGTGCCAGCAGCCTCCCGCTAGGGGGTTATCCGGACACTGAAGCTTTCTTT. Protein product: CASSLPLGGYPDTEAFF.

The chain recombines TRBV4-3 with TRBJ2-1, with 11 bases fitting TRBD2. The CDR3 sequence is 17 residues long. Trimming at V came to 0 bases and at J to 6 bases, leaving 7 bases not matched to a gene. Germline CDR1 LGHNA, CDR2 YSLEER. CDR3 amino acids: CASSQEAGTSGINEQFF. In DNA form, the CDR3 reads TGCGCCAGCAGCCAAGAAGCAGGGACTAGCGGAATCAATGAGCAGTTCTTC.

This chain uses TRBV2 with TRBJ2-7; TRBD1 agrees at 8 bases. The V and J ends lost 4 bases and 3 bases, in that order; junction bases with no gene match: 20. The CDR3 is made up of 19 amino acids. Germline CDR1 and CDR2: SNHLY and FYNNEI. The CDR3, as DNA: TGTGCCAGCAGTGCTTTTTTGGGACAGGATAGTTTTTCGGGCTACGAGCAGTACTTC. Translating gives CASSAFLGQDSFSGYEQYF.

This clone was recorded a few times. The chain joins TRBV19 to TRBJ1-2; a weak D match, TRBD1 (6 bases). The CDR3 is 13 amino acids. Deletions cut 6 bases from V and 3 bases from J, with 11 bases between. Germline V gene data show CDR1 as LNHDA and CDR2 as SQIVND (reference sequence). The CDR3 spells CASREGGYYGYTF. The CDR3 DNA follows: TGTGCCAGTAGAGAAGGGGGTTACTATGGCTACACCTTC.

The chain couples TRBV15 to TRBJ2-1; TRBD2 matches 8 bases. Germline V gene lookup returns CDR1 LNHNV and CDR2 YYDKDF (reference sequence). The ends lost 2 bases at V and 6 bases at J; junction bases unmatched: 15. CDR3 length: 18 amino acids. The CDR3 coding sequence is TGTGCCACCAGCAGATACCACCGGGGGGGCCTGGTAGGCAATGAGCAGTTCTTC. Residues: CATSRYHRGGLVGNEQFF. The entire variable domain, with the rest obtained from reference TRBV15 and TRBJ2-1, is as follows: DAMVIQNPRYQVTQFGKPVTLSCSQTLNHNVMYWYQQKSSQAPKLLFHYYDKDFNNEADTPDNFQSRRPNTSFCFLDIRSPGLGDTAMYLCATSRYHRGGLVGNEQFFGPGTRLTVL.